These 5 T cell receptor beta chains were sequenced from one sample in a study of T-cell memory formation after mild COVID-19. TCRdb redid the calling of the 5' RACE reads with MiXCR, one entry per CDR3 protein. The sample carries around 2,200 distinct CDR3 sequences, over 65% recorded once. Source material: PBMCs or a T cell subset sorted from them (not recorded which). These receptors all stem from an adult who had mild COVID-19 (a few samples of this study predate the infection). Cell type and time point are not known.

This chain joins TRBV10-3 and TRBJ2-7, with TRBD1 matching over 9 bases. CDR3 length: 13 residues. Germline CDR1 is ENHRY and CDR2 is SYGVKD. The V segment lost 10 bases and the J segment 5 bases; nucleotides outside the gene matches: 9. The CDR3 sequence: CATWDRVFHEQYF. The CDR3 DNA follows: TGTGCCACCTGGGACAGGGTCTTCCACGAGCAGTACTTC.

The V call is TRBV7-2, the J call TRBJ2-3; a weak D match, TRBD2 (5 bases). Germline V lookup: CDR1 SGHTA, CDR2 FQGNSA. The V and J ends lost 3 bases and 6 bases respectively, with 13 bases between them. The CDR3 has 14 residues. In nucleotides, the CDR3 is TGTGCCAGCAGCTTGAGGCGGGCTCGGGATACGCAGTATTTT. Translated: CASSLRRARDTQYF.

The chain couples TRBV27 to TRBJ2-3, with 7 bases aligning to TRBD1. This CDR3 is 13 amino acids long. Germline assignment: CDR1 MNHEY and CDR2 SMNVEV (reference sequence). J lost 4 bases, V lost 7 bases, and 5 bases had no gene match. CDR3 in amino acids: CASTEGGADTQYF. The CDR3 DNA sequence: TGTGCCAGCACCGAAGGGGGCGCAGATACGCAGTATTTT.

The rearrangement links TRBV12-3 or TRBV12-4 to TRBJ1-1; 10 bases fit TRBD1. This CDR3 spans 15 amino acids. V trimming: 5 bases; J trimming: 2 bases; junction bases outside the gene matches: 5. The CDR3 is CASSRRTGGNTEAFF. CDR3 coding DNA: TGTGCCAGCAGTAGGAGGACAGGGGGAAACACTGAAGCTTTCTTT.

The chain joins TRBV5-1 to TRBJ2-1; 8 bases are shared with TRBD2. With 3 bases clipped from V and 6 bases from J, the junction kept 8 bases outside the gene matches. CDR1 is SGHRS and CDR2 is YFSETQ in the germline V gene. The CDR3 consists of 15 residues. The CDR3, as DNA: TGCGCCAGCAGCTCGGGGGGGCAAAGCCTCAATGAGCAGTTCTTC. Amino acid sequence: CASSSGGQSLNEQFF. Based on the CDR3 plus reference TRBV5-1 and TRBJ2-1, the full variable domain is KAGVTQTPRYLIKTRGQQVTLSCSPISGHRSVSWYQQTPGQGLQFLFEYFSETQRNKGNFPGRFSGRQFSNSRSEMNVSTLELGDSALYLCASSSGGQSLNEQFFGPGTRLTVL.